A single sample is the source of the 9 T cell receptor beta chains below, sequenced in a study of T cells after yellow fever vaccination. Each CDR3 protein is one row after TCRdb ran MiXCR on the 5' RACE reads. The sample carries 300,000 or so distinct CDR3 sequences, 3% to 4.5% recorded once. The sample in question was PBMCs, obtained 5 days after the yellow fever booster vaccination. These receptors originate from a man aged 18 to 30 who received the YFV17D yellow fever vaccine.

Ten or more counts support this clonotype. CDR3 region: CASSLSRQDGKAFF. As DNA, the CDR3 is TGCGCCAGCAGCTTGAGCCGACAGGACGGTAAAGCTTTCTTT. This chain links TRBV5-1 with TRBJ1-1, with D perhaps TRBD1 (6 bases). The germline gives CDR1 SGHRS, CDR2 YFSETQ. Trimming cost V 1 base and J 9 bases, with 16 bases left between them. This CDR3 is 14 amino acids long.

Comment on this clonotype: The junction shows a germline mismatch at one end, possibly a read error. Here the CDR3 DNA reads TGCGCCAGCGGCTTGAGTCAGGGCCTTCGAACGCAGTATTTT. Protein: CASGLSQGLRTQYF. The rearrangement uses TRBV5-1 and TRBJ2-3; weak D call: TRBD1 (5 bases). The CDR3 is 14 residues long. Germline assignment: CDR1 SGHRS and CDR2 YFSETQ.

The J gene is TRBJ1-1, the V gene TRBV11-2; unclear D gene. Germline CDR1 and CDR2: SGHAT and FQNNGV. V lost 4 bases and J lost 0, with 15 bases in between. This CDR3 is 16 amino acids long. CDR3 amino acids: CASSSLFRALNTEAFF. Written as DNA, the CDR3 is TGTGCCAGCAGCTCGCTTTTCAGAGCTTTGAACACTGAAGCTTTCTTT.

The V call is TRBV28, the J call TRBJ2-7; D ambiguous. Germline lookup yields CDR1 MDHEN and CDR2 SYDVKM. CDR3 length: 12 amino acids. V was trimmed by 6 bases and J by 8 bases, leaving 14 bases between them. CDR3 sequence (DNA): TGTGCCAGCAGCCCCGGGCAGAACAAGCAGTACGTC. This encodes CASSPGQNKQYV.

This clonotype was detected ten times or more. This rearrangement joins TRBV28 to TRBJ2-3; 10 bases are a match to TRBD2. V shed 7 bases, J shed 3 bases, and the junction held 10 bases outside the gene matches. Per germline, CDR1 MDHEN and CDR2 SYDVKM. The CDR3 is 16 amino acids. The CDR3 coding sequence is TGTGCCAGCACCGGATGGAGCGGGGGGGCTACAGATACGCAGTATTTT. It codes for CASTGWSGGATDTQYF.

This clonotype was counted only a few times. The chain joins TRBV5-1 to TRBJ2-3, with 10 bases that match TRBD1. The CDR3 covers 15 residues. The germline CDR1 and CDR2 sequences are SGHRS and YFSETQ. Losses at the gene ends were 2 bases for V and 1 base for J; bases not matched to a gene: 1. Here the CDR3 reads CASSFGTGGTDTQYF. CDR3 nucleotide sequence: TGCGCCAGCAGCTTTGGGACAGGGGGCACAGATACGCAGTATTTT.

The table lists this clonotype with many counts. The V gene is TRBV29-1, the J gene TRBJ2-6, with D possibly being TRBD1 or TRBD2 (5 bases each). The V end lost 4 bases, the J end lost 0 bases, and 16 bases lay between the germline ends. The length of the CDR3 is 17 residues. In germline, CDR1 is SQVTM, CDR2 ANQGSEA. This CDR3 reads CSVAPGRPSSGANVLTF. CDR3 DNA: TGCAGCGTTGCACCGGGACGCCCGAGCTCTGGGGCCAACGTCCTGACTTTC.

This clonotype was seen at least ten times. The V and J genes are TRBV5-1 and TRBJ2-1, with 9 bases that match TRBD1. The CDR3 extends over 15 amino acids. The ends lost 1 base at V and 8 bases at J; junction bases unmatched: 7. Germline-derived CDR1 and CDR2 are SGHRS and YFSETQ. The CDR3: CASSLMGQGVDEQFF. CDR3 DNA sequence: TGCGCCAGCAGCTTGATGGGACAGGGAGTCGATGAGCAGTTCTTC.

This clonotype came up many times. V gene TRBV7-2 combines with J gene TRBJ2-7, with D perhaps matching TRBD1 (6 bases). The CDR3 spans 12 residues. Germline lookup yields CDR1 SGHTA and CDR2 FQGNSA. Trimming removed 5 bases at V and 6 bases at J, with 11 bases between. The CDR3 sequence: CASSLTGVEQYV. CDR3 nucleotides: TGTGCCAGCAGCCTGACAGGTGTCGAGCAGTACGTC.